This TCR beta chain was sequenced in a study of CD8+ T cells in alopecia areata. On the study more broadly: Twice daily, treated patients received 5 to 10 mg of oral tofacitinib.

A word on this clone: No antigen is known for it.

Study outcomes and limitations: Compared with normal scalp, lesional scalp had higher clonality and more expanded CD8+ clones. Scalp repertoires also include resident alphabeta T cells from normal skin.

TCR sequencing used cDNA made by reverse transcription of extracted RNA. Some clones are missing from TCRdb's copy, which holds only in-frame ones; the method was immunoSEQ multiplex PCR. Altogether roughly 250,000 clones are present, roughly two thirds being singletons, with the ten largest covering around 1.2%. Germline CDR1 and CDR2: LNHDA and SQIVND (reference sequence). Trimming took 4 bases from V and 0 from J; bases not matched to a gene: 6. The CDR3 spans 16 residues. Punch biopsies of lesional scalp, plus peripheral blood, were taken from alopecia areata patients. The material was CD4+ T cells sorted from blood, obtained at week 0. J is TRBJ1-2 and V is TRBV19; the match to TRBD1 covers 9 bases. The source of this sequence is a human donor with alopecia areata. For the CDR3, the DNA is TGTGCCAGTAGTACCTTGGACAGGGGCCCTAACTATGGCTACACCTTC. Translating gives CASSTLDRGPNYGYTF.